This T cell receptor beta chain originates from a study of tumor-infiltrating lymphocytes in localized non-small cell lung cancer. Data came from immunoSEQ multiplex PCR; TCRdb stores just in-frame clones and leaves some out. The profile shows about 9,700 clones, more than 75% of them singletons. General study results and limits: Technical variation could not be separated from intratumor heterogeneity here.

Germline CDR1 is KGHSH and CDR2 is LQKENI. Trimming pared 4 bases from V and 5 bases from J, leaving 8 bases between. The CDR3 spans 12 residues. Of note for this clone: Its specificity is not known.

The clonotype originates from a human donor with non-small cell lung cancer. The chain uses TRBV18 and TRBJ2-5, with D tentatively TRBD2 (5 bases). The sequenced sample consisted of lung tumor tissue. CDR3 nucleotide sequence: TGTGCCAGCTCACGGGCGGGCGAGACCCAGTACTTC. Residues: CASSRAGETQYF.